This record looks at one T cell receptor (beta chain) sequence and its context. Its antigen is unidentified. This table comes from immunoSEQ multiplex PCR, and its TCRdb copy is limited to in-frame clones, with some not included. The sample records 60,000 to 70,000 clones, more than 85% being singletons. The source of the sample is a study of OX40 agonist ivuxolimab in advanced cancers. About the research overall: Patients were infused with ivuxolimab every 2 weeks at 0.01 to 10 mg/kg. Among those treated, three patients had partial responses, one with hepatocellular carcinoma and two with cutaneous melanoma.

Broader study findings: Clonal expansion by week 6 occurred in CD4+ and CD8+ blood T cells (at 0.1 to 3.0 mg/kg).

Trimming at V came to 7 bases and at J to 3 bases, leaving 12 bases not matched to a gene. Germline V gives CDR1 SNHLY, CDR2 FYNNEI. The CDR3 covers 17 residues. The material sequenced was CD4+ or CD8+ T cells sorted from blood, taken in a trial of the OX40 agonist ivuxolimab. The rearrangement links TRBV2 to TRBJ2-1, with 10 bases aligning to TRBD2. This sequence was found in an adult with an advanced solid tumor such as melanoma, head and neck, liver or kidney cancer. Here the CDR3 reads CASTRILTSGNYNEQFF. The CDR3 nucleotides are TGTGCCAGCACCAGAATACTAACTAGCGGGAACTACAATGAGCAGTTCTTC. Full variable domain (remainder filled in from reference TRBV2 and TRBJ2-1): EPEVTQTPSHQVTQMGQEVILRCVPISNHLYFYWYRQILGQKVEFLVSFYNNEISEKSEIFDDQFSVERPDGSNFTLKIRSTKLEDSAMYFCASTRILTSGNYNEQFFGPGTRLTVL.